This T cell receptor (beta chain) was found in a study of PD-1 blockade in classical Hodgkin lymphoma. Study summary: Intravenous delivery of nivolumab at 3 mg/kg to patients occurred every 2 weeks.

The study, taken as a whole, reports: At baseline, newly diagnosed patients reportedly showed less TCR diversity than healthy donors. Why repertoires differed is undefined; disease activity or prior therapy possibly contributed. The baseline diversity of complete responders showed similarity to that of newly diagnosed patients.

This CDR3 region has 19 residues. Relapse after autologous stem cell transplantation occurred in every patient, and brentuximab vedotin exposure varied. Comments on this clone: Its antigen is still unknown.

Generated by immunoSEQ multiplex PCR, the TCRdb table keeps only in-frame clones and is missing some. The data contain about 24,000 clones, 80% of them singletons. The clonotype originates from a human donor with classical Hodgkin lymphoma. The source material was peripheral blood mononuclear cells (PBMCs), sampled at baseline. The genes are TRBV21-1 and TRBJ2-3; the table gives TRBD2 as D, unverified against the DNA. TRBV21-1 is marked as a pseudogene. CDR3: CASSKAKIVLRGGTDTQYF. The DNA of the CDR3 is TGTGCCAGCAGCAAAGCTAAAATTGTCCTACGGGGTGGTACAGATACGCAGTATTTT.